The rows below give T cell receptor beta chains drawn from one sample of a study of sequential checkpoint blockade in melanoma. Profiled with immunoSEQ multiplex PCR; TCRdb holds only in-frame clones, not every one. The table has about 18,000 clones, roughly two thirds seen once. Source: CD8+ T cells sorted from blood (inferred from file names), taken from a patient given nivolumab and ipilimumab in sequence. The receptors shown here come from a human donor with melanoma. Both conserved end residues are part of each CDR3. The D gene is left open where the match is weak.

13,TRBV10-3,TRBJ1-4,.,TGTGCCATCAGCTACAACCGGGAGGAAAAACTGTTTTTT,CAISYNREEKLFF